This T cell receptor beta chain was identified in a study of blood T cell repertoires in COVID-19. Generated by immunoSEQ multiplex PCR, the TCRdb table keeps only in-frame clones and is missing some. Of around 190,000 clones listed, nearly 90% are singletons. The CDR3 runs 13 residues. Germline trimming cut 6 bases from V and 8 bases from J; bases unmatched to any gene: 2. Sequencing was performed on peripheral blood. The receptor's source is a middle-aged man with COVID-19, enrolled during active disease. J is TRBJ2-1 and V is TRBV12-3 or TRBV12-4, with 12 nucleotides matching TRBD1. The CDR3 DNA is TGTGCCAGCAGGGGACAGGGGGCGTATGAGCAGTTCTTC. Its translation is CASRGQGAYEQFF.